This T cell receptor beta chain was profiled in a study of cytomegalovirus exposure and HLA in healthy donors. Study findings and constraints: The majority of TCR sequences were rare, yet some public TCRs appeared in many donors. According to an earlier analysis, most TCR beta V segments yielded productive rearrangements about 87% or about 30% of the time. A later analysis showed HLA-associated TCR beta chains outstripping equally common others in clonal expansion.

Points on this clone: No antigen is known for it.

With 60 Vbeta and 13 Jbeta primers, the PCR was carried out. The protocol was immunoSEQ multiplex PCR, while the TCRdb copy is restricted to in-frame clones and leaves out a portion. Among about 130,000 clones listed, under 85% were seen once. The CDR3 has 12 amino acids. The V end was cut by 2 bases, the J end by 5 bases, with 7 bases between. Germline V CDR1 and CDR2: MNHNS, SASEGT. At sampling all donors were nominally healthy, likely with unrecorded immune exposures. The clonotype comes from a woman aged 45-60 years in good health and CMV-seropositive. This chain uses TRBV6-1 with TRBJ2-7, with D possibly matching TRBD2 (6 bases). The sequencing sample was made of PBMCs. This CDR3 is CASSERGNEQYF. DNA of the CDR3: TGTGCCAGCAGTGAACGGGGGAACGAGCAGTACTTC.